The 22 T cell receptor beta chains listed next were all sequenced from one sample in a study of glioma-infiltrating T cells after dendritic cell vaccination. Some clones are missing from TCRdb's copy, which holds only in-frame ones; the method was immunoSEQ multiplex PCR. The data show 85,000 to 100,000 clones, 85% seen once. The time point is: after dendritic cell vaccination, including at tumor progression/relapse. The source was blood, collected after dendritic cell vaccination. The receptors derive from a human donor with glioblastoma.

J is TRBJ1-5 and V is TRBV6-4; D gene uncertain. The CDR3 has 15 amino acids. V lost 4 bases and J 0 bases, leaving 10 bases between the germline ends. Germline loops: CDR1 MRHNA, CDR2 SNTAGT. The CDR3 sequence: CASSVEGNSNQPQHF. The CDR3 coding sequence is TGTGCCAGCAGTGTTGAGGGAAATAGCAATCAGCCCCAGCATTTT.

The rearrangement uses TRBV7-2 and TRBJ2-1; 7 bases match TRBD2. Looked up from germline, CDR1 is SGHTA and CDR2 is FQGNSA. The CDR3 extends over 14 amino acids. Trimming removed 2 bases from V and 7 bases from J; junction bases left unmatched: 5. CDR3 DNA sequence: TGTGCCAGCAGCTTATACGCGGGAGCGAATGAGCAGTTCTTC. This sequence encodes CASSLYAGANEQFF.

The chain combines TRBV9 with TRBJ1-1; unclear D gene. The length of the CDR3 is 15 residues. The V end was cut by 0 bases, the J end by 0 bases, with 9 bases between. The V gene's germline CDR1 is SGDLS and CDR2 YYNGEE. The chain's CDR3 is CASSVGGPMNTEAFF. As DNA, the CDR3 is TGTGCCAGCAGCGTAGGTGGTCCTATGAACACTGAAGCTTTCTTT. The variable domain in full, completed from reference TRBV9 and TRBJ1-1, reads DSGVTQTPKHLITATGQRVTLRCSPRSGDLSVYWYQQSLDQGLQFLIQYYNGEERAKGNILERFSAQQFPDLHSELNLSSLELGDSALYFCASSVGGPMNTEAFFGQGTRLTVV.

In its sample, this clone was seen a few times. The chain employs TRBV5-5 and TRBJ2-7; 11 bases match TRBD2. With V trimmed by 0 bases and J by 0 bases, 14 bases remained unmatched. Germline V lookup: CDR1 SGHKS, CDR2 YYEKEE (reference sequence). There are 20 residues in the CDR3. CDR3 in amino acids: CASSLGLSASGRPSSYEQYF. The CDR3, as DNA: TGTGCCAGCAGCTTGGGCCTCTCGGCTAGCGGGAGGCCGAGCTCCTACGAGCAGTACTTC.

This chain joins TRBV28 and TRBJ2-7, with 8 bases matching TRBD2. The CDR3 loop spans 15 amino acids. Trimming at V came to 7 bases and at J to 0 bases, leaving 8 bases not matched to a gene. The germline CDR1 and CDR2 sequences are MDHEN and SYDVKM. The CDR3 DNA follows: TGTGCCAGCACCCCGGGAGGGTCCCCCTCCTACGAGCAGTACTTC. Amino acid sequence: CASTPGGSPSYEQYF.

The gene calls are TRBV28 and TRBJ2-6; 7 nucleotides agree with TRBD1. V shed 2 bases, J shed 2 bases, and the junction held 3 bases outside the gene matches. CDR3 size: 16 residues. From germline, CDR1 is MDHEN and CDR2 SYDVKM. The CDR3 sequence is CASSLQGVAGANVLTF. CDR3 nucleotide sequence: TGTGCCAGCAGTTTACAGGGGGTGGCTGGGGCCAACGTCCTGACTTTC.

This rearrangement joins TRBV7-9 to TRBJ2-7, with unresolved D. The CDR3 extends over 11 amino acids. With 1 base removed from V and 5 bases from J, the gap between germline ends came to 3 bases. Germline V gene lookup returns CDR1 SEHNR and CDR2 FQNEAQ (reference sequence). CDR3 loop: CASSLVDEQYF. The CDR3 bases are TGTGCCAGCAGCTTAGTCGACGAGCAGTACTTC.

The chain recombines TRBV9 with TRBJ1-1, with D perhaps matching TRBD1 (6 bases). Germline V gene sequence: CDR1 SGDLS, CDR2 YYNGEE. V shed 4 bases and J shed 7 bases, with 14 bases lying between them. The CDR3 spans 13 residues. For the CDR3, the DNA is TGTGCCAGCAGCCCCTCCGGACAGAGTGAAGCTTTCTTT. Residues: CASSPSGQSEAFF.

The chain joins TRBV11-2 to TRBJ2-5, with 7 bases fitting TRBD1. This CDR3 has 14 amino acids. Germline CDR1 SGHAT, CDR2 FQNNGV. The V gene end was trimmed by 5 bases and the J gene end by 3 bases; junction bases not matched to a gene: 6. CDR3 in DNA: TGTGCCAGCAGCCGGGGACAGTTAAAAGAGACCCAGTACTTC. Protein product: CASSRGQLKETQYF.

This clone was recorded many times. The rearrangement uses TRBV7-9 and TRBJ1-3, with 7 bases aligning to TRBD1. CDR1 is SEHNR, CDR2 FQNEAQ, per germline (reference sequence). There are 14 residues in the CDR3. The V gene end was trimmed by 5 bases and the J gene end by 2 bases; junction bases not matched to a gene: 3. CDR3 DNA: TGTGCCAGCAGCGTTACAGGGGCTGGAAACACCATATATTTT. It is translated as CASSVTGAGNTIYF.

The CDR3 nucleotides read TGCGCCAGCAGCCAAAGACTAGCGGGGGAACTAGCCAAAAACATTCAGTACTTC. Encoded protein: CASSQRLAGELAKNIQYF. V gene TRBV4-3 combines with J gene TRBJ2-4, with TRBD2 identical over 12 bases. V was pared by 2 bases and J by 0 bases, with 5 bases of the junction left unmatched. The CDR3 runs to 18 residues. Germline V lookup: CDR1 LGHNA, CDR2 YSLEER.

The chain uses TRBV6-1 and TRBJ2-7; TRBD1 matches 8 bases. The ends lost 7 bases at V and 0 bases at J; junction bases unmatched: 5. The CDR3 loop spans 14 amino acids. Germline-derived CDR1 and CDR2 are MNHNS and SASEGT. The CDR3: CASNTGGYSYEQYF. The CDR3 region has the DNA TGTGCCAGCAATACAGGGGGTTACTCCTACGAGCAGTACTTC.

This sequence joins TRBV27 and TRBJ2-1, with D possibly being TRBD2 (7 bases). Germline loops: CDR1 MNHEY, CDR2 SMNVEV (reference sequence). Trimming left V 8 bases short and J 0 bases short, with 29 bases between. This CDR3 is 20 amino acids long. CDR3 DNA sequence: TGTGCCAGCCAAGGCTCAGGGGTTGTTGGGCGGGGGAGCTCCTACAATGAGCAGTTCTTC. It translates to CASQGSGVVGRGSSYNEQFF.

The genes are TRBV27 and TRBJ2-1; D uncertain. V lost 0 bases and J 7 bases, leaving 7 bases between the germline ends. The CDR3 has 13 amino acids. CDR1 and CDR2 (germline): MNHEY, SMNVEV (reference sequence). The CDR3 loop reads CASSLSSQNEQFF. CDR3 nucleotide sequence: TGTGCCAGCAGTTTATCGTCGCAGAATGAGCAGTTCTTC.

This chain connects TRBV7-9 to TRBJ2-7, with 9 bases lining up with TRBD2. This CDR3 contains 15 residues. The J segment lost 3 bases and the V segment lost 10 bases, leaving 13 bases of the junction unmatched. Germline V gene data show CDR1 as SEHNR and CDR2 as FQNEAQ (reference sequence). The CDR3 is CATDGGLAGSYEQYF. The DNA of the CDR3 is TGTGCCACCGACGGGGGCCTAGCGGGGAGCTACGAGCAGTACTTC.

The J gene is TRBJ2-7, the V gene TRBV25-1, with 7 nucleotides matching TRBD1. Germline loops: CDR1 MGHDK, CDR2 SYGVNS. After removal of 6 bases from V and 1 base from J, the junction contained 12 bases not matched to a gene. There are 16 residues in the CDR3. The CDR3 DNA is TGTGCCAGCAGAGTAGACACAGGGGTTCGGTCCTACGAGCAGTACTTC. Translation gives CASRVDTGVRSYEQYF.

A word on this clone: Different DNA sequences within this sample yield the same CDR3. J is TRBJ2-7 and V is TRBV6-1; possible D gene TRBD2, 6 bases. The ends were cut back, 2 bases at V and 0 bases at J, with 14 bases in the middle. The CDR3 is 16 amino acids. Germline V CDR1 and CDR2: MNHNS, SASEGT. The CDR3 sequence: CASSELGGLVSYEQYF. The CDR3 coding sequence is TGTGCCAGCAGTGAACTGGGGGGATTGGTCTCCTACGAGCAGTACTTC.

This clone appeared a single time. At one end, the junction sequence differs from germline, possibly due to a read error. This chain joins TRBV28 and TRBJ2-7, with 8 bases identical to TRBD2. The CDR3 is made up of 13 amino acids. In germline, CDR1 is MDHEN, CDR2 SYDVKM. This CDR3 reads CASSPGVAGTPGF. The DNA for the CDR3 is TGTGCCAGCAGTCCCGGGGTAGCGGGAACCCCGGGTTTC.

The chain is built from TRBV28 and TRBJ1-5; 9 positions match TRBD1. Trimming at V came to 10 bases and at J to 1 base, leaving 5 bases not matched to a gene. Germline V lookup: CDR1 MDHEN, CDR2 SYDVKM. CDR3 length equals 14 residues. The CDR3 DNA follows: TGTGCCATTACCGACAGGGGGAGCAATCAGCCCCAGCATTTT. It codes for CAITDRGSNQPQHF.

The chain couples TRBV5-4 to TRBJ2-7; 8 nucleotides line up with TRBD1. The CDR3 runs 15 residues. Trimming removed 2 bases from V and 6 bases from J; junction bases left unmatched: 10. CDR1 and CDR2 (germline): SGHNT, YYREEE (reference sequence). The CDR3 loop reads CASSFLRQGAGEQYF. CDR3 bases: TGTGCCAGCAGCTTCCTTCGTCAGGGGGCGGGCGAGCAGTACTTC.

The chain employs TRBV27 and TRBJ1-1; D is undetermined. The V end was cut by 6 bases, the J end by 1 base, with 15 bases between. CDR3 length: 15 amino acids. CDR1 MNHEY and CDR2 SMNVEV come from the germline V gene (reference sequence). The CDR3 nucleotides read TGTGCCAGCAGCCCATCCCTTAGAGGGAACACTGAAGCTTTCTTT. Protein product: CASSPSLRGNTEAFF.

This chain uses TRBV30 with TRBJ1-5; 11 bases are a match to TRBD1. V was pared by 2 bases and J by 2 bases, with 11 bases of the junction left unmatched. Germline V gene lookup returns CDR1 GTSNPN and CDR2 SVGIG (reference sequence). The CDR3 is 18 residues long. The CDR3 DNA follows: TGTGCCTGGAGTTCCGGGACAGGGGGGTGGTGGGGCAATCAGCCCCAGCATTTT. This codes for CAWSSGTGGWWGNQPQHF. The complete variable domain, with remaining parts taken from reference TRBV30 and TRBJ1-5, reads SQTIHQWPATLVQPVGSPLSLECTVEGTSNPNLYWYRQAAGRGLQLLFYSVGIGQISSEVPQNLSASRPQDRQFILSSKKLLLSDSGFYLCAWSSGTGGWWGNQPQHFGDGTRLSIL.